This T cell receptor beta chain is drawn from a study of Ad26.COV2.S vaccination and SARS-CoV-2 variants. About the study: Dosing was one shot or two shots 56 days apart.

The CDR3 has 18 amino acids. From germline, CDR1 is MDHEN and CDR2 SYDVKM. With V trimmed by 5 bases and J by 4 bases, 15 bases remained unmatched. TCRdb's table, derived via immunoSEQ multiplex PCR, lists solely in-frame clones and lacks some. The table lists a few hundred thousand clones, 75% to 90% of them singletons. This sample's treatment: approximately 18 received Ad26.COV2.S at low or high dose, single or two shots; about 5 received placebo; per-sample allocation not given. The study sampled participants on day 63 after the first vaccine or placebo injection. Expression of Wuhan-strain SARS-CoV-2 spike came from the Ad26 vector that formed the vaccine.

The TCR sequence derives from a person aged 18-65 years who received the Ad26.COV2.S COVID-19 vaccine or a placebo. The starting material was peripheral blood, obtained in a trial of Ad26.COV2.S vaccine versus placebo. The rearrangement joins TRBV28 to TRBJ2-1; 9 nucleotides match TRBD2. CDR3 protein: CASSPTRRLADFYNEQFF. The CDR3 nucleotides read TGTGCCAGCAGTCCGACTCGCAGACTAGCGGACTTTTACAATGAGCAGTTCTTC.